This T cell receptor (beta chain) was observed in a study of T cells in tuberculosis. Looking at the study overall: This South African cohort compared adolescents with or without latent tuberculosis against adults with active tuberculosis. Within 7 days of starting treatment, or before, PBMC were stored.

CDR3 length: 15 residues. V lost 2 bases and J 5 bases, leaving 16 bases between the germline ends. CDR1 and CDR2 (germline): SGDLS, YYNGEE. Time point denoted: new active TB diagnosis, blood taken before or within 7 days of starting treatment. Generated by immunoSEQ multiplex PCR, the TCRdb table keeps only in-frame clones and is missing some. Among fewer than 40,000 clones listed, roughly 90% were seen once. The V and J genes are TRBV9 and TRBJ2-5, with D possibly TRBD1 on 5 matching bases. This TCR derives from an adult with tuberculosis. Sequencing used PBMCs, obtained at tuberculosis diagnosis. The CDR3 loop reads CASSVALGPQETQYF. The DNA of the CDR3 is TGTGCCAGCAGCGTGGCTTTGGGGCCCCAGGAGACCCAGTACTTC.